This T cell receptor (beta chain) was captured in a study of blood T cell repertoires in COVID-19. Authors' processing steps: The authors estimated nucleated cell counts from reference gene primer amplification. TCRdb's table, derived via immunoSEQ multiplex PCR, lists solely in-frame clones and lacks some. Clonal size and the V and J genes are those of that table, whereas D and trimming came from the DNA. The sample yields about 370,000 clones, roughly nine tenths seen once. Recruitment covered 20 to 25 US areas and drew participants whose ages spanned roughly 18 to 90 years. Clinical histories supplied by participants themselves formed the basis of cohort assignment. Among Cohort 3 donors, those recovered had two negative PCRs, clearance, or symptom resolution. The CDR3 covers 13 residues. Germline CDR1 and CDR2: SGDLS and YYNGEE. V was pared by 4 bases and J by 8 bases, with 15 bases between.

Sequencing input: PBMCs or T cells enriched from blood (not recorded which). This chain links TRBV9 with TRBJ1-1; weak D call: TRBD1 (5 bases). The receptor was isolated from a woman under 40 who had recovered from COVID-19. The CDR3 DNA is TGTGCCAGCAGCACTGGGGGAGCGGGGGAAGCTTTCTTT. Translating gives CASSTGGAGEAFF.